This T cell receptor (beta chain) was observed in a study of CXCR3-negative and CXCR3-positive naive CD8 T cells. In preparing the TRB cDNA libraries, 5' RACE with UMI labels was used. TCRdb reprocessed the 5' RACE reads and keeps a single row for each CDR3 protein, giving no DNA. Recorded for this sample: about 42,000 distinct CDR3 sequences. A remark on this clonotype: Its specificity is not known.

Germline V CDR1 and CDR2: LNHNV, YYDKDF (reference sequence). The CDR3 runs 16 residues. Whole-study findings and limits: Memory CD8+ T cell repertoires were far less diverse than both naive subsets.

The sequenced sample consisted of naive CXCR3- CD8+ T cells from blood. Indicated subset: CD45RO-CCR7+CD27+CD95- naive CD8+ T cells lacking CXCR3 (TNR3-). The chain joins TRBV15 to TRBJ2-1; TCRdb's D gene call, TRBD1, goes unchecked for lack of DNA. The sequence derives from a human donor in good health. Some clones in this sample may be carry-over from other donors' samples. The CDR3 loop reads CATSGGQSSVGHEQFF.